This T cell receptor (beta chain) was recovered during a study of T cells after posttransplantation cyclophosphamide (dated by TCRdb to 2016 to 2017). About the full investigation: Using TRB sequencing, the study followed how the T cell repertoire reconstituted after myeloablative bone marrow transplantation in which posttransplantation cyclophosphamide served as GVHD prophylaxis. Samples from 30 to 40 PTCy-treated patients and 16 related bone marrow donors of those patients were subjected to antigen receptor sequencing. Blood from all 35 or so PTCy patients with 1-year posttransplant specimens was subjected to TRB sequencing. Up to 3 additional blood samples from 2 to 5.2 years after transplant were also TRB-sequenced in 3 patients, as was pretransplant blood from 4 patients. Because TRA and TRB clonality correlated tightly in ten or so samples, later TCR analyses were limited to TRB. Public TRB sequences were searched against a database of over 3,600 sequences associated with responses to pathogens, tumor antigens, self-antigens and alloantigens. What the work shows at the level of the full study, not this receptor alone: The TRB repertoires of T cells infiltrating skin or GI tract showed only limited overlap with the TRB repertoires of T cells in blood. Donor-recipient similarity was low at 1-2 months but rose over the first year, and later blood repertoires were often dominated by donor CD8+ memory clones. Across over 40 patients, TRB clonality was highly associated with recipient CMV seropositivity and CMV reactivation, and diversity in PTCy patients was similar to diversity in CNI/methotrexate controls.

The treatment or condition label on this specimen signifies: high-dose cyclophosphamide on days +3 and +4 as single-agent GVHD prophylaxis. Patients in the PTCy group got busulfan and fludarabine conditioning, a marrow graft from a related or unrelated donor, and cyclophosphamide on days +3 and +4. PTCy-treated patients were drawn from a prospective multi-institutional clinical trial. Peripheral blood and bone marrow mononuclear cells were isolated by Ficoll-Hypaque density centrifugation and cryopreserved. Genomic DNA was used for TRB sequencing, which was performed with the immunoSEQ assay at survey resolution or with the hsTCRB kit. The paper's processing steps were these. The immunoSEQ software handled the initial read processing, while the LymphoSeq R package was used for the repertoire analyses. Clonality was computed as 1 minus normalized Shannon entropy, and a Gini coefficient was also calculated for each TRB dataset. To infer phenotypes in unsorted samples, TRB sequences from sorted subsets of the recipient or donor were mapped onto unsorted samples from the same recipient. TCRdb carries this immuneACCESS record with in-frame sequences only. Its versions omit some clonotypes, under half of them owing to an unresolved V gene in the studies checked, with the rest unexplained. That table supplies the V and J calls and clone size; D and trimming were determined from the DNA. For this sample, roughly 8,000 clones appear and none is a singleton. The top ten hold roughly 5.5% of the sample.

Taken from the germline V gene, the CDR1 and CDR2 loops are SQVTM and ANQGSEA. The germline ends are 9 bases apart after V is trimmed by 3 bases and J by 0 bases. Counted from cysteine to phenylalanine, this CDR3 has 14 amino acids. Here the CDR3 DNA is all that survives: 42 bases in frame from base 1. This clone was observed many times. Which antigen it targets is not known. No base quality information exists; no much larger clone differs at one position. The clonotype originates from a male patient in his 30s who received an allogeneic stem cell transplant from an unrelated donor, was CMV-positive, and had acute and chronic GVHD. After a transplant, certain T cells may trace back to the graft donor. This chain is built from TRBV29-1 and TRBJ2-1; a confident D gene designation cannot be given. The sequencing here drew on PBMCs, taken after an allogeneic stem cell transplant with post-transplant cyclophosphamide. The CDR3 protein is CSVEKQSSYNEQFF. The nucleotide sequence reads as follows: TGCAGCGTTGAGAAACAAAGCTCCTACAATGAGCAGTTCTTC.